Shown below are 2 T cell receptor beta chains from a single sample sequenced in a study of blood T cell repertoires in COVID-19. Clones were read by immunoSEQ multiplex PCR, and TCRdb kept only the in-frame ones, dropping some. The sample consists of approximately 270,000 clones, 70% to 90% of them appearing once. Sequences were obtained from PBMCs or T cells enriched from blood (not recorded which). The receptors stem from a woman aged 45-65 years who had recovered from COVID-19.

In DNA, the CDR3 is TGTGCCAGCAGCTTACGACAGGGAAGGACAGATACGCAGTATTTT. Amino acid sequence: CASSLRQGRTDTQYF. The rearrangement joins TRBV6-5 to TRBJ2-3; the match to TRBD1 covers 7 bases. Germline-derived CDR1 and CDR2 are MNHEY and SVGAGI. Unmatched junction bases numbered 9, after V lost 6 bases and J lost 3 bases. CDR3 length: 15 amino acids.

The chain links TRBV5-6 to TRBJ2-7; D is perhaps TRBD1 (5 bases). The CDR3 runs to 14 residues. The ends were cut back, 0 bases at V and 4 bases at J, with 11 bases in the middle. Germline loops: CDR1 SGHDT, CDR2 YYEEEE. This CDR3 is CASSLVGQRYEQYF. The CDR3 region has the DNA TGTGCCAGCAGCTTGGTAGGACAAAGATACGAGCAGTACTTC.